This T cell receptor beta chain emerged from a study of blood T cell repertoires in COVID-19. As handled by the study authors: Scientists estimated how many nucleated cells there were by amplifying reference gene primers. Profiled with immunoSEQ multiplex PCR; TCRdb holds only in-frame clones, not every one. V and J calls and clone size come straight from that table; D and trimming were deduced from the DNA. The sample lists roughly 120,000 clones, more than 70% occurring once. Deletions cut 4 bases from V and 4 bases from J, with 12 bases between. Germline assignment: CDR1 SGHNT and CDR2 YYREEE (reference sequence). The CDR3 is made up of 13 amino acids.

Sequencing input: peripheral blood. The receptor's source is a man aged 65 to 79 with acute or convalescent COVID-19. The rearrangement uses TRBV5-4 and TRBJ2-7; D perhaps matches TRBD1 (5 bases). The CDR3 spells CASSHSGYYEQYF. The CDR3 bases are TGTGCCAGCAGCCATTCAGGGTATTACGAGCAGTACTTC.